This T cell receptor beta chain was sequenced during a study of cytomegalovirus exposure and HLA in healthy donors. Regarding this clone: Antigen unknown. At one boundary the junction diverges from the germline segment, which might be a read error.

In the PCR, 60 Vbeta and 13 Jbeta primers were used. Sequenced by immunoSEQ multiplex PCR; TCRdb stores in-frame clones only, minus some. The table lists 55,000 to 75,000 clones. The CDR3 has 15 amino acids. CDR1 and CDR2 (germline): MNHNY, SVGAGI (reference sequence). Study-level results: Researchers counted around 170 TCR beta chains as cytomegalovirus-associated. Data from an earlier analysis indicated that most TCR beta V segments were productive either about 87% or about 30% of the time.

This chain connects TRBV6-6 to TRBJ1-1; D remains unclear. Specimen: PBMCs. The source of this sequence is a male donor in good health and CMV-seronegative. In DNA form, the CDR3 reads TGTGCCAGCAGTCCCACGGGAAGTGGGAACACTGAAGATTTCTTT. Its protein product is CASSPTGSGNTEDFF.